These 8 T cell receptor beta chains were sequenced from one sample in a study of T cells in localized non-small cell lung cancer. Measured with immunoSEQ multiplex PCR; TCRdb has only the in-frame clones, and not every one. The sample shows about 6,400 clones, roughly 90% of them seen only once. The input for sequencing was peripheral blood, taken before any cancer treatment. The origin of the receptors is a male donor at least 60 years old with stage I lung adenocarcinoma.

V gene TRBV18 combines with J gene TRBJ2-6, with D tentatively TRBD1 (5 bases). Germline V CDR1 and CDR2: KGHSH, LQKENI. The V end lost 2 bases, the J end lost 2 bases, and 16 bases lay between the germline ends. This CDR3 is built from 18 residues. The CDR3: CASSPYRQGATGANVLTF. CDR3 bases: TGTGCCAGCTCACCATATAGGCAGGGTGCGACTGGGGCCAACGTCCTGACTTTC.

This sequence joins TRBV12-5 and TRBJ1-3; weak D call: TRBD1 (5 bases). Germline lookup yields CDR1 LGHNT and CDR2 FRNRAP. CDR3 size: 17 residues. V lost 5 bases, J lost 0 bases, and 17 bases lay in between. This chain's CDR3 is CASGLARGRGSGNTIYF. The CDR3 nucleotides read TGTGCTAGTGGTCTGGCCCGAGGGAGGGGCTCTGGAAACACCATATATTTT.

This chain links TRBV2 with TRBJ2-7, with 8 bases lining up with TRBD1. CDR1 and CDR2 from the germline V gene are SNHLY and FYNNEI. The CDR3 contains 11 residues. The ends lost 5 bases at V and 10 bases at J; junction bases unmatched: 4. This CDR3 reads CASSWDRPQYV. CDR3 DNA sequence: TGTGCCAGCAGTTGGGACAGGCCCCAGTACGTC.

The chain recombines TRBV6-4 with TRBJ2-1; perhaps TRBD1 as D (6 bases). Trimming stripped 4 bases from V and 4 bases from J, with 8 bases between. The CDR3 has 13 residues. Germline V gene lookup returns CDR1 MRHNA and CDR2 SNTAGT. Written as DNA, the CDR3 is TGTGCCAGCAGTGCCGGACAGTACAATGAGCAGTTCTTC. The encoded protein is CASSAGQYNEQFF.

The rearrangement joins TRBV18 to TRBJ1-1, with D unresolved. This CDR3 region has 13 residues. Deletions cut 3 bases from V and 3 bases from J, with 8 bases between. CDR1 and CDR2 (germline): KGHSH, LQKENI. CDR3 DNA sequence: TGTGCCAGCTCACCTGAGCGGTACACTGAAGCTTTCTTT. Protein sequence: CASSPERYTEAFF.

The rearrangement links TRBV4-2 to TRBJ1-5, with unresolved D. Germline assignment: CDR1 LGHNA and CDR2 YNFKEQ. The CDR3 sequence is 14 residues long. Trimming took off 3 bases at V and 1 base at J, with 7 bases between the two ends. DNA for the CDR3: TGTGCCAGCAGCCATCTGACCAGCAATCAGCCCCAGCATTTT. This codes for CASSHLTSNQPQHF.

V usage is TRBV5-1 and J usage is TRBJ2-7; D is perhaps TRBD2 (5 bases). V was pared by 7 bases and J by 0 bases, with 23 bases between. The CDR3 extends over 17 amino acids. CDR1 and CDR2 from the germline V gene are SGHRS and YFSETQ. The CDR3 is CASPKPRDGMNSYEQYF. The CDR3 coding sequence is TGCGCCAGCCCCAAGCCCCGTGACGGGATGAACTCCTACGAGCAGTACTTC. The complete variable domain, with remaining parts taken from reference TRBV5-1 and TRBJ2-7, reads KAGVTQTPRYLIKTRGQQVTLSCSPISGHRSVSWYQQTPGQGLQFLFEYFSETQRNKGNFPGRFSGRQFSNSRSEMNVSTLELGDSALYLCASPKPRDGMNSYEQYFGPGTRLTVT.

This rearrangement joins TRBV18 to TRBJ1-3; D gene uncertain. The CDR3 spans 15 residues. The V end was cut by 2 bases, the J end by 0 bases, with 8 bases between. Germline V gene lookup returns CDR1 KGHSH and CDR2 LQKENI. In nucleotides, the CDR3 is TGTGCCAGCTCACCATTGGGAGCCTCTGGAAACACCATATATTTT. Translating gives CASSPLGASGNTIYF. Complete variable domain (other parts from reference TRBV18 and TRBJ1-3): NAGVMQNPRHLVRRRGQEARLRCSPMKGHSHVYWYRQLPEEGLKFMVYLQKENIIDESGMPKERFSAEFPKEGPSILRIQQVVRGDSAAYFCASSPLGASGNTIYFGEGSWLTVV.